A selection of T cell receptor beta chains follows, all from one sample in a study of siplizumab effects on memory and regulatory T cells. The table came from immunoSEQ multiplex PCR; TCRdb's copy has only in-frame clones and leaves some out. Of about 120,000 clones listed, approximately 92% are singletons. What was sequenced was non-Treg CD4+ T cells sorted from blood. These receptors came from a human donor in good health. The CDR3 runs from the conserved cysteine through the conserved F or W. The D gene is left open where the match is weak. Not all rows give a size; the values are once, few, many and, for expanded clones, a class.

d_call	clone_size	j_call	v_call	cdr3_nt	cdr3_aa
-	-	TRBJ1-4	TRBV9	TGTGCCAGCAGCGTTTCGTCCACTAATGAAAAACTGTTTTTT	CASSVSSTNEKLFF
TRBD2	-	TRBJ2-3	TRBV7-9	TGTGCCAGCAGCCCCGACCATATACTAGCGGGGAGCACAGATACGCAGTATTTT	CASSPDHILAGSTDTQYF
TRBD2	once	TRBJ2-1	TRBV25-1	TGTGCCAGCAGTGGGGTAGCGGGGGGGCTTTACAATGAGCAGTTCTTC	CASSGVAGGLYNEQFF
-	-	TRBJ2-7	TRBV28	TGTGCCAGCATCCATCCCACCGGTTCCTCCTACGAGCAGTACTTC	CASIHPTGSSYEQYF
-	-	TRBJ1-2	TRBV14	TGTGCCAGCAGCCCAGGGCCTCGGTATGGCTACACCTTC	CASSPGPRYGYTF
TRBD1	-	TRBJ1-1	TRBV5-5	TGTGCCAGCAGCTGGGGACAGCAGTCGAACACTGAAGCTTTCTTT	CASSWGQQSNTEAFF
-	-	TRBJ1-3	TRBV27	TGTGCCAGCCCCCCCAGGAGCTCTGGAAACACCATATATTTT	CASPPRSSGNTIYF
-	-	TRBJ1-2	TRBV5-1	TGCGCCAGCAGACCGCCCGACAGGTTATCCGTCTACACCTTC	CASRPPDRLSVYTF
TRBD1	-	TRBJ1-1	TRBV4-2	TGTGCCAGCAGCCAAGACCTACTTCGGACAGGGACGGGTGAAGCTTTCTTT	CASSQDLLRTGTGEAFF
-	-	TRBJ1-1	TRBV18	TGTGCCAGCTCACCAGCACAGAACACTGAAGCTTTCTTT	CASSPAQNTEAFF
-	-	TRBJ1-6	TRBV4-3	TGCGCCAGCAGCCAAGGACAGGTGAATAATTCACCCCTCCACTTT	CASSQGQVNNSPLHF
-	-	TRBJ2-4	TRBV30	TGTGCCTGGAGTGACACAGGGCTAGCCAAAAACATTCAGTACTTC	CAWSDTGLAKNIQYF
-	-	TRBJ1-2	TRBV27	TGTGCCAGCAGTTTCTATGCTAACTATGGCTACACCTTC	CASSFYANYGYTF